This T cell receptor (beta chain) was captured in a study of PD-L1 blockade in urothelial cancer. Study summary: Individuals in the cohort had been given 0 to 3 earlier chemotherapy regimens. A median about 140,000 T cells were found in blood samples.

Findings and caveats of the study: Where pretreatment blood TCR clonality fell below the median, better survival was predicted.

Trimming removed 6 bases from V and 4 bases from J, with 16 bases in between. The germline V gene has CDR1 MNHNY and CDR2 SVGAGI (reference sequence). CDR3 length: 15 residues. Method: immunoSEQ multiplex PCR; TCRdb's copy keeps in-frame clones and lacks some. The table lists around 100,000 clones, 90% of them singletons. About this clone: The antigen is unknown.

The time point: pretreatment peripheral blood. The sample here was PBMCs, taken around atezolizumab (anti-PD-L1) treatment. J is TRBJ1-3 and V is TRBV6-6; D is ambiguous. This receptor was identified in a man aged 55 to 70 with urothelial cancer. CDR3 sequence reads: CASSLPQSSGNTIYF. As DNA, the CDR3 is TGTGCCAGCAGCCTACCACAGAGTTCGGGAAACACCATATATTTT.